This TCR beta chain was captured in a study of T cell responses to AZD1222 COVID-19 vaccine. Study-wide findings and caveats: The study sampled repertoires only after the peak T cell response. Breadth and depth of Spike-specific TCRs rose after two AZD1222 doses. Donors skewed white British and female; clonal diversity was possibly underestimated. Epitopes outside B.1.351 and B.1.1.7 mutated regions reportedly drew nearly half of spike TCRs.

Some clones are missing from TCRdb's copy, which holds only in-frame ones; the method was immunoSEQ multiplex PCR. The table lists some 180,000 clones, 80% to 95% of them singletons. In regard to this clone: Its antigen is unidentified.

CDR3 length equals 13 residues. Germline assignment: CDR1 MNHEY and CDR2 SVGAGI. J was trimmed by 7 bases and V by 6 bases; bases with no gene match: 3. This TCR was recovered from an adult who received the AZD1222 COVID-19 vaccine. V usage is TRBV6-5 and J usage is TRBJ1-4; TRBD1 matches 9 bases. The specimen comprised peripheral blood, sampled 28 days after the second AZD1222 dose. CDR3 DNA sequence: TGTGCCAGCAGGGGACAGGGAGGTGAAAAACTGTTTTTT. The encoded protein is CASRGQGGEKLFF.